These T cell receptor beta chains were read from a single sample in a study of Graves' ophthalmopathy and Graves' hyperthyroidism. TCRdb reanalysed the multiplex PCR reads using MiXCR and keeps one entry per CDR3 protein. The sample comprises around 1.1 million distinct CDR3 sequences, approximately 35% of which are singletons, and 11% rests with the top ten. The sequenced sample was peripheral blood or thyroid tissue (not recorded which). The source is an adult man with Graves' hyperthyroidism. Each CDR3 is given without its conserved first and last residue. The listing skips clone size in some rows; elsewhere it reads once, few, many or a size class.

V	size	J	CDR3
TRBV7-2	NA	TRBJ1-5	ASSLRATSGGSNQPQH
TRBV7-2	NA	TRBJ2-2	ASSRWGGSNTGELF
TRBV10-2	NA	TRBJ2-7	ASSAGRNSYEQY
TRBV12-3/TRBV12-4	many	TRBJ1-6	ASSRQGVGSYNSPLH
TRBV2	many	TRBJ1-1	ASSVMGYTEAF
TRBV15	many	TRBJ1-5	ATQDRISNQPQH
TRBV6-5	NA	TRBJ1-2	ASQGWNYGYT
TRBV20-1	NA	TRBJ1-1	SASSPAENTEAF
TRBV19	many	TRBJ1-2	ASSSGTGWIKGYT
TRBV7-2	many	TRBJ1-1	ASSQGTAAQAF
TRBV7-2	few	TRBJ1-4	ASSGRTGREKLF
TRBV29-1	many	TRBJ1-1	SVELKLNTEAF
TRBV27	once	TRBJ1-1	ASGVDVNTEAF
TRBV6-6	NA	TRBJ1-1	ASSWDGLTEAF
TRBV30	NA	TRBJ1-2	AWSWQLYGYT
TRBV7-6	many	TRBJ2-7	ASSAGSPPYEQY
TRBV29-1	once	TRBJ2-5	SVVPRGPETQY
TRBV2	NA	TRBJ1-5	ASSEALLSGQHQPQH
TRBV6-2/TRBV6-3	few	TRBJ1-2	ASSRIYGYT
TRBV15	NA	TRBJ2-2	ATSAPGALF
TRBV29-1	many	TRBJ2-5	SVEGGTEGTQY
TRBV12-3/TRBV12-4	many	TRBJ1-5	ASSFRGSNQPQH
TRBV7-2	few	TRBJ2-7	ASTLAGHYEQY
TRBV6-5	few	TRBJ1-5	ASRIQEEGQPQH
TRBV30	once	TRBJ1-6	AWSVLSVWSSYNSPLH
TRBV10-3	NA	TRBJ2-5	ASSEAFGVDPQETQY
TRBV11-2	NA	TRBJ2-2	ASSLHQNTGELF
TRBV7-8	NA	TRBJ1-5	ATNRDRAGQPQH
TRBV9	NA	TRBJ1-5	ASGGRGSNQPQH
TRBV15	NA	TRBJ2-1	ATSGGTSGSAEQF
TRBV7-8	NA	TRBJ2-5	ASRDREETQY
TRBV2	many	TRBJ2-2	ASSGTYNTGELF
TRBV2	few	TRBJ2-5	ASSAGGLAGRETQY
TRBV11-2	many	TRBJ2-7	ASSAGQGAVEQY
TRBV19	many	TRBJ1-2	ASSMATGPYGYT
TRBV29-1	NA	TRBJ1-1	SVETDTATEAF
TRBV14	NA	TRBJ2-5	ASSERVFGTGGEYGQETQY
TRBV5-1	NA	TRBJ1-6	ASSASRRGLGSYNSPLH
TRBV7-8	many	TRBJ2-7	ASSPRLKEYEQY
TRBV6-2/TRBV6-3	NA	TRBJ1-6	ASSYSRLTGEDSPLH
TRBV5-6	NA	TRBJ2-2	ASSLATVVTPGELF
TRBV7-2	NA	TRBJ2-7	ASSLDPGQIPYEQY